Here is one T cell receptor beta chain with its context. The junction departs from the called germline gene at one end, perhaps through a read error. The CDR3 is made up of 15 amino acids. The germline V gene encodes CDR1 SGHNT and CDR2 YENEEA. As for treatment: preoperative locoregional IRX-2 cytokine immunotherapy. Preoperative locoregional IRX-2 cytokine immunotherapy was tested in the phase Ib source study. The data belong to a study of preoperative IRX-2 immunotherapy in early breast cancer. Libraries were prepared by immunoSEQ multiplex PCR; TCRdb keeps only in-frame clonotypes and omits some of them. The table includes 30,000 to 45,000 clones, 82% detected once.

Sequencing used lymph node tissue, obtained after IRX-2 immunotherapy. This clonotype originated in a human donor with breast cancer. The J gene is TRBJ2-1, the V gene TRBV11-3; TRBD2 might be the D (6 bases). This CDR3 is CASNLGLASNNEQFF. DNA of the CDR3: TGTGCCAGCAACTTAGGGCTAGCGTCTAACAATGAGCAGTTCTTC. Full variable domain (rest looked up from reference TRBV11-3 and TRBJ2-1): EAGVVQSPRYKIIEKKQPVAFWCNPISGHNTLYWYLQNLGQGPELLIRYENEEAVDDSQLPKDRFSAERLKGVDSTLKIQPAELGDSAVYLCASNLGLASNNEQFFGPGTRLTVL.